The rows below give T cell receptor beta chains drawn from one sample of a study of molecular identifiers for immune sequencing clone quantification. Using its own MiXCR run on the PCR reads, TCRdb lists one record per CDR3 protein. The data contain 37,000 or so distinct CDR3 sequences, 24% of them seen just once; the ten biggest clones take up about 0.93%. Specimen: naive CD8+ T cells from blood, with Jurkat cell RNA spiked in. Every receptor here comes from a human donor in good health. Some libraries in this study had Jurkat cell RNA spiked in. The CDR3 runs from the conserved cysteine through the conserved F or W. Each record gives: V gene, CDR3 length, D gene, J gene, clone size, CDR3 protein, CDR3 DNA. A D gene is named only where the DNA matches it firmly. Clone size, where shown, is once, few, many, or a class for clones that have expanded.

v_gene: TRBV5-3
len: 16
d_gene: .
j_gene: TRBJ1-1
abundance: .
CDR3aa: CASSPQPLGVDIEAFF
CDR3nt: TGTGCCAGCAGCCCCCAACCTTTGGGGGTAGACATTGAAGCTTTCTTT

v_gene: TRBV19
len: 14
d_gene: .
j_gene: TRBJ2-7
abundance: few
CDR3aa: CATGSGSAAYEQYF
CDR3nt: TGTGCCACCGGATCGGGGTCCGCCGCCTACGAGCAGTACTTC

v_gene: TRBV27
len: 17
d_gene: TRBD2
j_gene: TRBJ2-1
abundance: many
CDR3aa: CASSLIPSGMVVGEQFF
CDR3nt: TGTGCCAGCAGTTTAATACCTAGCGGGATGGTCGTCGGTGAGCAGTTCTTC

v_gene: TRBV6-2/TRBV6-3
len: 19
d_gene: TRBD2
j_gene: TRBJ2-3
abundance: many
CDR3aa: CASRTSDILAGGGADTQYF
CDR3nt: TGTGCCAGCAGAACCTCAGACATTCTGGCGGGAGGAGGAGCAGATACGCAGTATTTT

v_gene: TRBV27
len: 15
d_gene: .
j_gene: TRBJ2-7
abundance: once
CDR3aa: CASSLKGDLAYEQYF
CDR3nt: TGTGCGAGCAGTCTTAAGGGCGACCTGGCCTACGAGCAGTACTTC

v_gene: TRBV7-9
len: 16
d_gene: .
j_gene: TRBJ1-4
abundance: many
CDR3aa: CASSPGEASTNEKLFF
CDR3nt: TGTGCCAGCAGCCCTGGGGAGGCATCAACTAATGAAAAACTGTTTTTT

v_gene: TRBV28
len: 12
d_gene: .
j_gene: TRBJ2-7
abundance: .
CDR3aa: CASSFDAYEQYF
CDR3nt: TGTGCCAGCAGTTTCGACGCCTACGAGCAGTACTTC

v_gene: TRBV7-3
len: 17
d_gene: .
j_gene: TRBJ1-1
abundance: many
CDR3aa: CASSPFHIRVMNTEAFF
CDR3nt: TGTGCCAGCAGCCCCTTCCACATCAGGGTAATGAACACTGAAGCTTTCTTT

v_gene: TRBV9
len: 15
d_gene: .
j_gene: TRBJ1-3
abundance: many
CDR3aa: CASSPTGFSGNTIYF
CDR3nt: TGTGCCAGCAGCCCTACAGGGTTCTCTGGAAACACCATATATTTT

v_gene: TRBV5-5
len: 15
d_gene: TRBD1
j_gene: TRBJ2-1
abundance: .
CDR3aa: CASSLVGTGHNEQFF
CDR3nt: TGTGCCAGCAGCTTGGTTGGGACAGGGCACAATGAGCAGTTCTTC

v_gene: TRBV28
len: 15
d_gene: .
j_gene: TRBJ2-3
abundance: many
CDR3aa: CASILGDTSTDTQYF
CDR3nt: TGTGCCAGCATTCTAGGGGACACGAGCACAGATACGCAGTATTTT

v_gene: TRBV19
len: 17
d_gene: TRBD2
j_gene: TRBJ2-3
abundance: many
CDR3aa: CASSSSSGGPLGDTQYF
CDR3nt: TGTGCCAGTAGTTCCTCTAGCGGGGGCCCTCTTGGGGATACGCAGTATTTT

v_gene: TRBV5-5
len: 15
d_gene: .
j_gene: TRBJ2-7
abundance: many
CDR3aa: CASSLELEYRYEQYF
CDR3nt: TGTGCCAGCAGCTTGGAATTGGAATACCGCTACGAGCAGTACTTC

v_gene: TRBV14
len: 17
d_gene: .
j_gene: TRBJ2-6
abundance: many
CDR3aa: CASSLLPGASGANVLTF
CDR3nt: TGTGCCAGCAGCCTTCTTCCTGGGGCCTCTGGGGCCAACGTCCTGACTTTC

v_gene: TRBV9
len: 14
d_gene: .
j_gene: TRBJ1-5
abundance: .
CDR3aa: CASSPTRGTQPQHF
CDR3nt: TGTGCCAGCAGCCCCACCAGGGGAACTCAGCCCCAGCATTTT

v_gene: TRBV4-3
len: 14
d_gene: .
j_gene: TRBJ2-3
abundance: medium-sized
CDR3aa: CASSQDLVAYTQYF
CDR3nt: TGCGCCAGCAGCCAAGATTTAGTGGCATATACGCAGTATTTT

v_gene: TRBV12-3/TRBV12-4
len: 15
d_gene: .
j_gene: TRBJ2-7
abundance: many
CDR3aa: CASATTLRSYQEQYF
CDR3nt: TGTGCCAGCGCGACAACCCTGAGATCCTATCAAGAGCAGTACTTC

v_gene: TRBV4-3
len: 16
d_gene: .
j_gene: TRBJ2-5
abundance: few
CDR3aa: CASSQGDFAPGETQYF
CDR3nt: TGCGCCAGCAGCCAAGGGGATTTTGCCCCGGGAGAGACCCAGTACTTC

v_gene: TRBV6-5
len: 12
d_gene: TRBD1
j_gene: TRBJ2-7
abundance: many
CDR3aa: CASSIQGREQYF
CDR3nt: TGTGCCAGCAGTATACAGGGGCGCGAGCAGTACTTC

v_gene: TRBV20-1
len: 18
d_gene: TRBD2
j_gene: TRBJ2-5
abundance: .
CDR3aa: CSAPSPWTSGLPQEPQYF
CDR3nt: TGCAGTGCCCCCTCCCCTTGGACTAGCGGATTACCACAAGAGCCCCAGTACTTC

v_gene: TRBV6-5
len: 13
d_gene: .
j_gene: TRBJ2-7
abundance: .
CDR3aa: CASSSGAAGEQYF
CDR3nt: TGTGCCAGCAGTTCGGGTGCCGCGGGGGAGCAGTACTTC

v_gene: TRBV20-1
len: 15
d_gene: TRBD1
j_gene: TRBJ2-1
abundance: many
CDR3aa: CSARVVGGSYNEQFF
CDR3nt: TGCAGTGCTAGAGTTGTAGGGGGCAGCTACAATGAGCAGTTCTTC

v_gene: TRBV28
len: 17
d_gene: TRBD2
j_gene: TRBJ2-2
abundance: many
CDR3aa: CASSFPGLAGGTGELFF
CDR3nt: TGTGCCAGCAGTTTTCCCGGACTAGCGGGAGGCACCGGGGAGCTGTTTTTT

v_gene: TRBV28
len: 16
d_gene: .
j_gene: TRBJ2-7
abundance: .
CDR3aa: CASSLDLGRRPYEQYF
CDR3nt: TGTGCCAGCAGTTTGGACCTAGGACGGAGACCCTACGAGCAGTACTTC

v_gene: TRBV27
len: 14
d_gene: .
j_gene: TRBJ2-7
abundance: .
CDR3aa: CASSLLPLGNEQYF
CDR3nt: TGTGCCAGCAGTTTACTGCCCCTGGGGAACGAGCAGTACTTC

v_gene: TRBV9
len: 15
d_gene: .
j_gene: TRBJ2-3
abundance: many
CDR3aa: CASSVEAANTDTQYF
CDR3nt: TGTGCCAGCAGCGTAGAGGCAGCTAACACAGATACGCAGTATTTT

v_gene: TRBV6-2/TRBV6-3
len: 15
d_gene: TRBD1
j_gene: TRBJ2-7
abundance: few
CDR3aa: CASSHRDRSSYEQYF
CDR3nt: TGTGCCAGCAGCCACCGGGACAGGAGCTCCTACGAGCAGTACTTC

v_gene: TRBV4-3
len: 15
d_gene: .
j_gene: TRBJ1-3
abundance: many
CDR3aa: CASSDGKHSGNTIYF
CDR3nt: TGCGCCAGCAGCGATGGAAAGCACTCTGGAAACACCATATATTTT

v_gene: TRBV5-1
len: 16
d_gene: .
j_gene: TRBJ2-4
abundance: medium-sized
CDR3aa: CASSLDSTLAKNIQYF
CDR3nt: TGCGCCAGCAGCTTGGACAGCACGCTAGCCAAAAACATTCAGTACTTC

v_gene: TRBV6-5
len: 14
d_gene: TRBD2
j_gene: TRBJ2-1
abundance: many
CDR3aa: CASSQGTSGIEQFF
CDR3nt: TGTGCCAGCAGTCAAGGGACTAGCGGAATAGAGCAGTTCTTC

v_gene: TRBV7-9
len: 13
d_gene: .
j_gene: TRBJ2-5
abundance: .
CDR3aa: CASSALGGETQCF
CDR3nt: TGTGCCAGCAGCGCACTGGGCGGAGAGACCCAGTGCTTC

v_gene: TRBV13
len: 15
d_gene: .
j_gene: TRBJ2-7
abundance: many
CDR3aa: CASSANAAPAGEQYF
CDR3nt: TGTGCCAGCAGCGCGAACGCGGCACCGGCTGGGGAGCAGTACTTC

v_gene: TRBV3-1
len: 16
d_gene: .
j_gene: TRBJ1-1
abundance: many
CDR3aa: CASSQDRYTFNTEAFF
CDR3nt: TGTGCCAGCAGCCAAGATAGGTACACCTTTAACACTGAAGCTTTCTTT

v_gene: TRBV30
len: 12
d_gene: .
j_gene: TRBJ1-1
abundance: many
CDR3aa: CAWSGEGTEAFF
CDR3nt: TGTGCCTGGAGTGGGGAGGGCACTGAAGCTTTCTTT

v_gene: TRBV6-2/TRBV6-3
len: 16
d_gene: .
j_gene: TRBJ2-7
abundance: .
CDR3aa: CASSYRDDSQPYEQYF
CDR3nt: TGTGCCAGCAGTTACCGGGACGATTCCCAGCCCTATGAGCAGTACTTC

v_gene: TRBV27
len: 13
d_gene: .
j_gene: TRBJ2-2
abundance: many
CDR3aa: CASSLADTGELFF
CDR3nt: TGTGCCAGCAGTTTAGCCGACACCGGGGAGCTGTTTTTT

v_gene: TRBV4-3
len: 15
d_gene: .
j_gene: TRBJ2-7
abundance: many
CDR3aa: CASSQDAVQLYEQYF
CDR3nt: TGCGCCAGCAGCCAAGATGCGGTACAGCTCTACGAGCAGTACTTC

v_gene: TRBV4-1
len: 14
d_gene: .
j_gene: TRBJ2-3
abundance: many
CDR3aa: CASRKIGGADTQYF
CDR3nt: TGCGCCAGCAGAAAGATAGGAGGCGCAGATACGCAGTATTTT

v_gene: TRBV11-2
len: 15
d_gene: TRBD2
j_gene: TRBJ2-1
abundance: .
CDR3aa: CASSTASGSSDEQFF
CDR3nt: TGTGCCAGCAGCACCGCTAGCGGGAGCTCGGATGAGCAGTTCTTC

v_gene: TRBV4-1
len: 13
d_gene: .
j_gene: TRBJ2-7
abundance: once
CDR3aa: CANGPGHLYEQYF
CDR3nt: TGCGCCAACGGCCCGGGACACCTCTACGAGCAGTACTTC

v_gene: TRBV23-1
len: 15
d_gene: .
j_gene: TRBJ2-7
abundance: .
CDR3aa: CASSRNQGARDGQYF
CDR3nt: TGCGCCAGCAGTCGTAACCAGGGAGCTCGGGACGGGCAGTACTTC

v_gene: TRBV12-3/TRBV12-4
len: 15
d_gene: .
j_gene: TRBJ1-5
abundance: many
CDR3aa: CASSLSLDRNQPQHF
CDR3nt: TGTGCCAGCAGTTTAAGTCTGGACAGAAATCAGCCCCAGCATTTT

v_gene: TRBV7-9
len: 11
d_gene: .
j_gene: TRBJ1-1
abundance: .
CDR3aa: CASTQGTEAFF
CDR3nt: TGTGCCAGCACCCAGGGTACTGAAGCTTTCTTT

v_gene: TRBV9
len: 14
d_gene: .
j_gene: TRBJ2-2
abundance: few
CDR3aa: CASNPTGNTGELFF
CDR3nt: TGTGCCAGCAATCCCACAGGGAACACCGGGGAGCTGTTTTTT

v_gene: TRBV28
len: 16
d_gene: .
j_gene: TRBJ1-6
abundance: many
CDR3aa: CASSLWSPGENSPLHF
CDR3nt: TGTGCCAGCAGTTTATGGTCTCCAGGGGAGAATTCACCCCTCCACTTT